These 15 T cell receptor beta chains were sequenced from one sample in a study of beta chain features in type 1 diabetes. The investigators reverse transcribed all of the isolated RNA, so they sequenced expressed TCRB transcripts. The repertoire was sequenced with immunoSEQ multiplex PCR; TCRdb's copy has only in-frame clones and lacks some. The data hold about 340,000 clones, with approximately 8.2% observed a single time. The sample consisted of central memory CD4+ T cells from blood. The receptors stem from a woman aged 18-29 years in good health.

This clone was seen a few times. The rearrangement links TRBV4-3 to TRBJ2-7; D is possibly TRBD2 (5 bases). Trimming took 0 bases from V and 3 from J, leaving 9 bases between them. Germline CDR1 reads LGHNA; CDR2 reads YSLEER. This CDR3 region has 14 residues. CDR3 amino acids: CASSQDPGGYEQYF. The CDR3 DNA sequence: TGCGCCAGCAGCCAAGATCCAGGAGGCTACGAGCAGTACTTC.

The V call is TRBV12-5, the J call TRBJ2-1; D may correspond to TRBD1 or TRBD2 (6 bases each). The V and J ends lost 1 base and 6 bases respectively, with 25 bases between them. The CDR3 length is 19 residues. Germline lookup yields CDR1 LGHNT and CDR2 FRNRAP. The CDR3 sequence is CASGLAWAGDSGGVNEQFF. The CDR3, as DNA: TGTGCTAGTGGTTTGGCGTGGGCAGGGGATAGCGGAGGAGTCAATGAGCAGTTCTTC.

The V gene is TRBV29-1, the J gene TRBJ2-3; tentatively, D is TRBD1 or TRBD2 (6 bases each). V was cut by 5 bases and J by 0 bases, with 12 bases left in between. CDR1 is SQVTM, CDR2 ANQGSEA, per germline. The CDR3 covers 14 residues. CDR3: CSVHPGASTDTQYF. The CDR3 coding sequence is TGCAGCGTTCACCCGGGGGCTAGCACAGATACGCAGTATTTT.

This clone was observed at least ten times. The CDR3 DNA follows: TGTGCCAGCTCACCAGGGGGCGCAGGGGAGACCCAGTACTTC. Translated: CASSPGGAGETQYF. The rearrangement links TRBV18 to TRBJ2-5; possibly TRBD1 for D (6 bases). CDR3 length: 14 amino acids. Trimming stripped 2 bases from V and 5 bases from J, with 12 bases between. Germline V lookup: CDR1 KGHSH, CDR2 LQKENI. The whole variable domain, filled in from reference TRBV18 and TRBJ2-5, reads NAGVMQNPRHLVRRRGQEARLRCSPMKGHSHVYWYRQLPEEGLKFMVYLQKENIIDESGMPKERFSAEFPKEGPSILRIQQVVRGDSAAYFCASSPGGAGETQYFGPGTRLLVL.

This chain links TRBV6-5 with TRBJ2-1, with TRBD2 identical over 9 bases. The trim removed 5 bases at V and 4 bases at J, leaving 6 bases unmatched. Germline V gives CDR1 MNHEY, CDR2 SVGAGI. The CDR3 runs to 15 residues. CDR3 in amino acids: CASSHGTSRYNEQFF. In nucleotides, the CDR3 is TGTGCCAGCAGTCACGGGACTAGCAGATACAATGAGCAGTTCTTC.

This clone is categorized as medium-sized (0.01 to 0.1%). The junction and the germline gene differ at one end; a read error may be behind it. The chain is built from TRBV7-7 and TRBJ2-1, with 7 nucleotides matching TRBD2. CDR3 length: 14 amino acids. Germline-derived CDR1 and CDR2 are SSHAT and FNYEAQ (reference sequence). In DNA, the CDR3 is TGTGCTAGCAGCTTACGGGGGGATGACAATGAGCAGTTCTTC. As protein: CASSLRGDDNEQFF.

In its sample, this clone was seen a few times. J is TRBJ1-2 and V is TRBV6-1; D gene ambiguous. V was cut by 6 bases and J by 3 bases, with 11 bases left in between. CDR1 and CDR2 from the germline V gene are MNHNS and SASEGT. The CDR3 consists of 13 residues. The CDR3 protein is CASRPGSDYGYTF. The CDR3 DNA reads TGTGCCAGCAGGCCGGGATCCGACTATGGCTACACCTTC.

This clone was seen only a few times. This chain joins TRBV5-1 and TRBJ2-1; TRBD2 aligns across 10 bases. CDR1 and CDR2 from the germline V gene are SGHRS and YFSETQ. V lost 4 bases to trimming and J lost 5 bases; unmatched junction nucleotides: 6. The CDR3 totals 15 residues. The CDR3 is CASSVNSGRNNEQFF. Here the CDR3 DNA reads TGCGCCAGCAGCGTAAATAGCGGGAGGAACAATGAGCAGTTCTTC.

This clone was seen only a few times. At one of its ends the junction is not consistent with the germline gene, which may arise from a read error. The gene calls are TRBV10-3 and TRBJ2-1, with 11 bases matching TRBD2. The CDR3 sequence is 14 residues long. CDR1 and CDR2 (germline): ENHRY, SYGVKD. CDR3 residues: CAIRPGGLAGGSLF. The CDR3 DNA reads as TGTGCCATCAGACCCGGTGGTCTAGCGGGAGGCTCCCTCTTC.

The chain recombines TRBV2 with TRBJ2-5; no clear D gene. Germline V CDR1 and CDR2: SNHLY, FYNNEI. Trimming removed 4 bases at V and 4 bases at J, with 7 bases between. CDR3 size: 12 residues. For the CDR3, the DNA is TGTGCCAGCAGTGTCGGGTCAGAGACCCAGTACTTC. Amino acid sequence: CASSVGSETQYF.

The chain uses TRBV29-1 and TRBJ1-2; D possibly corresponds to TRBD1 (5 bases). V was clipped by 6 bases and J by 8 bases, with 19 bases between them. CDR3 length equals 13 residues. Per the germline V gene, CDR1 is SQVTM and CDR2 is ANQGSEA. In DNA form, the CDR3 reads TGCAGCGTACGCCTTGGGGGAGGATACGGCTACACCTTC. Translated, it gives CSVRLGGGYGYTF.

This chain joins TRBV7-9 and TRBJ2-1; D remains ambiguous. V lost 3 bases, J lost 5 bases, and 20 bases lay in between. CDR1 and CDR2 from the germline V gene are SEHNR and FQNEAQ (reference sequence). The CDR3 sequence is 17 residues long. The CDR3 DNA follows: TGTGCCAGCAGCTTTCTTGACACCCGGAATACTAACAATGAGCAGTTCTTC. Translated: CASSFLDTRNTNNEQFF.

The rearrangement links TRBV25-1 to TRBJ1-4; TRBD1 is a possible D gene (6 bases). The CDR3 runs 16 residues. Germline CDR1 MGHDK, CDR2 SYGVNS. Between the trimmed V and J ends, which lost 1 base and 5 bases, there was a span of 14 bases. The CDR3 DNA reads TGTGCCAGCAGTGAATTCGGGCAGGGGCTGAATGAAAAACTGTTTTTT. Protein sequence: CASSEFGQGLNEKLFF.

This clone was seen more than once but under ten times. V is TRBV1 and J is TRBJ2-3; the table names TRBD1, a call not compared with the DNA. TRBV1 is annotated as a pseudogene. The CDR3 contains 18 residues. In DNA form, the CDR3 reads TGCACCAGCAGCCAAGGTCTGACGGGACAGACAAGCACAGATACGCAGTATTTT. As protein: CTSSQGLTGQTSTDTQYF.

This clone was observed a handful of times. The chain has TRBV7-9 and TRBJ2-1, with 9 bases lining up with TRBD2. Germline-derived CDR1 and CDR2 are SEHNR and FQNEAQ (reference sequence). This CDR3 region has 17 residues. The V segment lost 4 bases and the J segment 9 bases; nucleotides outside the gene matches: 16. The CDR3 protein is CASSWNSAGGRYGEQFF. The CDR3 bases are TGTGCCAGCAGCTGGAACTCGGCGGGAGGGAGGTACGGTGAGCAGTTCTTC.